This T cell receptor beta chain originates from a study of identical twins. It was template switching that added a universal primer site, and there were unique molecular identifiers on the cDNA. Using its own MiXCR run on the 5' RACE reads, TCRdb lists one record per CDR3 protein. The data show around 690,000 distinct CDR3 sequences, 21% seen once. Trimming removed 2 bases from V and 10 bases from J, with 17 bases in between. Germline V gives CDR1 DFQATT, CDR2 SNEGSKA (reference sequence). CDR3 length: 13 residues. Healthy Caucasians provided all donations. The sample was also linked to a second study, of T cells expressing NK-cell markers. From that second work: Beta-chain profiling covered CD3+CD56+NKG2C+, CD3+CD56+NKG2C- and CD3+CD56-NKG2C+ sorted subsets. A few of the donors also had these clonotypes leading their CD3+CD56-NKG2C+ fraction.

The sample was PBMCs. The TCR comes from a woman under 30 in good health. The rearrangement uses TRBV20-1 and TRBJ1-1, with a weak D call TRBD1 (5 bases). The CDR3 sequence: CSARTVPQGGAFF. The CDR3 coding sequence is TGCAGTGCTAGAACGGTTCCCCAGGGTGGAGCTTTCTTT.